These T cell receptor beta chains were read from a single sample in a study of cytomegalovirus exposure and HLA in healthy donors. Here immunoSEQ multiplex PCR was the method, and the copy in TCRdb shows in-frame clones only, minus some. The data hold 100,000 to 120,000 clones, with 12% to 15% observed a single time. The material sequenced was PBMCs. The receptor source for this set is a female donor in good health and CMV-seronegative. The CDR3 runs from the conserved cysteine through the conserved F or W. The D gene is left open where the match is weak. Clone size is given for some rows only: seen once, a few or many times, or a class if the clone is expanded.

abundance	v_gene	j_gene	d_gene	CDR3nt	CDR3aa
few	TRBV5-4	TRBJ2-4	TRBD1	TGTGCCAGCAGCCCAGGGACAGGGTTTCAGTACTTC	CASSPGTGFQYF
few	TRBV4-3	TRBJ2-3	TRBD2	TGCGCCAGCAGCCAAGAGTATGGGGGGGGGAACGCAGATACGCAGTATTTT	CASSQEYGGGNADTQYF
few	TRBV10-3	TRBJ1-1	.	TGTGCCATCAGTGAGTCTGGAGGGGAAAGGGTTGAAGCTTTCTTT	CAISESGGERVEAFF
few	TRBV29-1	TRBJ2-1	TRBD2	TGCAGCGTTGGGGCGGGGGGCGTCCCGAGCTCCTACAATGAGCAGTTCTTC	CSVGAGGVPSSYNEQFF
few	TRBV10-3	TRBJ2-2	TRBD1	TGTGCCATCAACCAGGGACAGGCGAACACCGGGGAGCTGTTTTTT	CAINQGQANTGELFF
.	TRBV11-2	TRBJ2-2	TRBD2	TGTGCCAGCAGCTCCGGGACTAGCGGAACCGGGGAGCTGTTTTTT	CASSSGTSGTGELFF
few	TRBV2	TRBJ1-4	.	TGTGCCAGCAACTCCCAGGGTAGGGAAAAACTGTTTTTT	CASNSQGREKLFF
few	TRBV6-1	TRBJ1-5	.	TGTGCCAGCAGTGGGACAGCAATTAATCAGCCCCAGCATTTT	CASSGTAINQPQHF
.	TRBV19	TRBJ1-2	.	TGTGCCAGTAGTATAGGGGCGGGGACCGCCCTGTCTAACTATGGCTACACCTTC	CASSIGAGTALSNYGYTF
.	TRBV9	TRBJ2-1	.	TGTGCCAGCAGCGTGTCTACGAGCTCCTACAATGAGCAGTTCTTC	CASSVSTSSYNEQFF
few	TRBV5-6	TRBJ2-6	TRBD2	TGTGCCAGCAGCTTGGTAGCGGGGGTGTCAGGGGCCAACGTCCTGACTTTC	CASSLVAGVSGANVLTF
.	TRBV7-9	TRBJ1-4	TRBD1	TGTGCCAGCAGCCGGACAGGGGGCGGTGGGGACCAAAATGAAAAACTGTTTTTT	CASSRTGGGGDQNEKLFF
.	TRBV19	TRBJ2-7	TRBD1	TGTGCCAGTAGTGTTGACAGGGTGGGGTACGAGCAGTACTTC	CASSVDRVGYEQYF
few	TRBV5-6	TRBJ2-7	.	TGTGCCAGCAGCTTGGTATTAGTTCGCGAGCAGTACTTC	CASSLVLVREQYF
.	TRBV11-2	TRBJ1-1	.	TGTGCCAGCAGCAGACCTAGAAGAGGCACTGAAGCTTTCTTT	CASSRPRRGTEAFF
.	TRBV18	TRBJ1-4	.	TGTGCTAGCTCACCACGAGGAGGGTCAGGTGAAAAACTGTTTTTT	CASSPRGGSGEKLFF
.	TRBV30	TRBJ1-1	.	TGTGCCTGGAGTGTAGGCCAGGGGAGTACTGAAGCTTTCTTT	CAWSVGQGSTEAFF
.	TRBV18	TRBJ2-5	.	TGTGCCAGCTCACCGGCAGGAGAGACCCAGTACTTC	CASSPAGETQYF
few	TRBV5-6	TRBJ1-1	.	TGTGCCAGCAGCTCGATTGGACAGTTCGACACTGAAGCTTTCTTT	CASSSIGQFDTEAFF
.	TRBV7-8	TRBJ2-5	.	TGTGCCAGCAGCTTAAATCTAGGCCGGGAGGAGACCCAGTACTTC	CASSLNLGREETQYF
few	TRBV30	TRBJ2-7	.	TGTGCCTGGAGTTTTCAGACCTACGAGCAGTACTTC	CAWSFQTYEQYF
few	TRBV5-1	TRBJ2-2	TRBD1	TGCGCCAGCAACAGGGGCGACACCGGGGAGCTGTTTTTT	CASNRGDTGELFF
.	TRBV2	TRBJ2-3	.	TGTGCCTCAAAGCGGGTTGAAGGTAATACGCAGTATTTT	CASKRVEGNTQYF
.	TRBV28	TRBJ2-3	TRBD2	TGTGCCAGCAGAAACAGCGGGGGGATCACAGATACGCAGTATTTT	CASRNSGGITDTQYF
few	TRBV4-1	TRBJ1-1	.	TGCGCCAGCAGCCAAGAGTGGAGGACTGAAGCTTTCTTT	CASSQEWRTEAFF
.	TRBV11-2	TRBJ2-1	TRBD2	TGTGCCAGCAGCTTTTTTCGGGGGGGAAATGAGCAGTTCTTC	CASSFFRGGNEQFF
.	TRBV19	TRBJ2-7	TRBD2	TGTGCCAGTAGTACCCAGACTAGCGGGGGGGCGAGCTCCTACGAGCAGTACTTC	CASSTQTSGGASSYEQYF
few	TRBV28	TRBJ2-7	.	TGTGCCAGCAGAGCGACAGGTTCGGGGTTAAGCTCCTACGAGCAGTACTTC	CASRATGSGLSSYEQYF
.	TRBV30	TRBJ1-5	.	TGTGCCTCCGGGGGTCCGAAGGGCAATCAGCCCCAGCATTTT	CASGGPKGNQPQHF
few	TRBV27	TRBJ1-1	TRBD1	TGTGCCAGCAGTCAGACAGGGGGGGAAGCTTTCTTT	CASSQTGGEAFF
.	TRBV6-1	TRBJ1-1	.	TGTGCCAGCAAAGATCAGGGCCAAAACACTGAAGCTTTCTTT	CASKDQGQNTEAFF
few	TRBV19	TRBJ2-1	TRBD2	TGTGCCAGTAGTATGTTTGCGGGAGCCCCTGAGCAGTTCTTC	CASSMFAGAPEQFF